These 21 T cell receptor beta chains were sequenced from one sample in a study of neurological immune-mediated disorders. One entry per CDR3 protein, called by TCRdb with MiXCR from the 5' RACE reads. The data contain approximately 66,000 distinct CDR3 sequences, nearly 3.5% of them singletons. The sequenced material came from PBMCs. The receptors were sampled from a man aged 35-49 years with multiple sclerosis.

At least ten counts were recorded for this clonotype. The V call is TRBV3-1, the J call TRBJ2-7; perhaps TRBD1 as D (6 bases). The CDR3 consists of 15 residues. Trimming pared 0 bases from V and 3 bases from J, leaving 12 bases between. Germline V lookup: CDR1 LGHDT, CDR2 YNNKEL (reference sequence). The CDR3 bases are TGTGCCAGCAGCCAAGAAGGCAGGGGCGGCTACGAGCAGTACTTC. Its protein product is CASSQEGRGGYEQYF.

The table lists this clonotype with many counts. The chain carries TRBV5-6 and TRBJ2-3; D is unclear. Germline V gives CDR1 SGHDT, CDR2 YYEEEE. V lost 0 bases and J lost 8, with 13 bases in between. The CDR3 runs 14 residues. The CDR3 coding sequence is TGTGCCAGCAGCTTGGAAAGCCGTTCGGTTACGCAGTATTTT. Encoded protein: CASSLESRSVTQYF.

This clonotype was found many times. The chain couples TRBV5-6 to TRBJ2-5; D might be TRBD2 (6 bases). The CDR3 loop spans 15 amino acids. Trimming pared 4 bases from V and 2 bases from J, leaving 15 bases between. In germline, CDR1 is SGHDT, CDR2 YYEEEE. The CDR3 region has the DNA TGTGCCAGCAGCGTGGGGACTGGGTTACAAGAGACCCAGTACTTC. This codes for CASSVGTGLQETQYF.

This clonotype was seen repeatedly, ten times or more. The CDR3 DNA reads TGTGCCAGCAGCCTAGCGCGGGAAGCCCAGTACTTC. Amino acids: CASSLAREAQYF. The chain links TRBV14 to TRBJ2-5; TRBD2 might be the D (6 bases). The CDR3 totals 12 residues. The V end lost 4 bases, the J end lost 9 bases, and 12 bases lay between the germline ends. Germline V gives CDR1 SGHDN, CDR2 FVKESK.

This clonotype was observed at least ten times. The rearrangement links TRBV5-1 to TRBJ2-1; D unresolved. The CDR3 is 12 residues long. Germline values: CDR1 SGHRS, CDR2 YFSETQ. Trimming took off 4 bases at V and 8 bases at J, with 10 bases between the two ends. The CDR3 DNA sequence: TGCGCCAGCAGCGAGGTAGATTATGAGCAGTTCTTC. It encodes CASSEVDYEQFF.

The sample holds many counts of this clonotype. This chain connects TRBV7-6 to TRBJ2-7; D remains ambiguous. The ends were cut back, 5 bases at V and 3 bases at J, with 11 bases in the middle. The CDR3 extends over 13 amino acids. Germline CDR1 and CDR2: SGHVS and FNYEAQ. The CDR3 nucleotides read TGTGCCAGCAGCACACAGATAGACTACGAGCAGTACTTC. As protein: CASSTQIDYEQYF.

As for this clonotype: One base away lies a much larger clone, so this may be a sequencing read error. The chain recombines TRBV5-1 with TRBJ2-7; a weak D match, TRBD2 (5 bases). This CDR3 is 14 amino acids long. CDR1 is SGHRS and CDR2 is YFSETQ in the germline V gene. Trimming took 0 bases from V and 2 from J, leaving 9 bases between them. The DNA for the CDR3 is TGCGCCAGCAGCTTGGGGAGGCAGACCTACGAGCAGTACTTC. As protein: CASSLGRQTYEQYF. Variable domain in full (rest from reference TRBV5-1 and TRBJ2-7): KAGVTQTPRYLIKTRGQQVTLSCSPISGHRSVSWYQQTPGQGLQFLFEYFSETQRNKGNFPGRFSGRQFSNSRSEMNVSTLELGDSALYLCASSLGRQTYEQYFGPGTRLTVT.

This clonotype has a count of ten or more. The chain employs TRBV5-7 and TRBJ2-1, with 8 nucleotides matching TRBD1. TRBV5-7 is an ORF, with its function uncertain. J lost 2 bases, V lost 2 bases, and 3 bases had no gene match. This CDR3 is built from 15 residues. The CDR3 DNA sequence: TGTGCCAGCAGCTTTACAGGGGGGCCCTACAATGAGCAGTTCTTC. Translated: CASSFTGGPYNEQFF.

In this sample, this clonotype turned up a few times. The J gene is TRBJ2-1, the V gene TRBV23-1; D not certain. TRBV23-1 is labeled an ORF, and its function is uncertain. The CDR3 is 15 residues long. V lost 2 bases, J lost 6 bases, and 14 bases lay in between. The CDR3 spells CASSQQGPPVNEQFF. CDR3 DNA sequence: TGCGCCAGCAGTCAACAAGGGCCCCCCGTCAATGAGCAGTTCTTC.

The chain has TRBV6-5 and TRBJ2-1; TRBD1 matches 7 bases. CDR1 is MNHEY, CDR2 SVGAGI, per germline. The CDR3 has 15 residues. V was pared by 6 bases and J by 6 bases, with 11 bases of the junction left unmatched. CDR3 sequence reads: CASRDRDSPSNEQFF. CDR3 DNA sequence: TGTGCCAGCAGGGACCGGGACAGCCCATCCAATGAGCAGTTCTTC.

This clonotype was picked up many times. The chain joins TRBV12-3 or TRBV12-4 to TRBJ2-1; the D is unclear. The CDR3 contains 15 residues. Trimming cost V 7 bases and J 8 bases, with 21 bases left between them. The CDR3 is CASTLRAGQKDEQFF. The CDR3 bases are TGTGCCAGCACCCTCCGAGCCGGGCAGAAGGATGAGCAGTTCTTC.

This clonotype was picked up many times. J is TRBJ2-1 and V is TRBV20-1; 8 bases map to TRBD1. V dropped 0 bases and J dropped 7; count of bases not matched to a gene: 5. The CDR3 is 14 residues long. CDR1 is DFQATT and CDR2 is SNEGSKA in the germline V gene (reference sequence). Written as DNA, the CDR3 is TGCAGTGCTAGAGACCAGGGGGCGAGGAATGAGCAGTTCTTC. This codes for CSARDQGARNEQFF.

This clonotype showed up many times. The V gene is TRBV5-1, the J gene TRBJ2-7; a weak D match, TRBD2 (7 bases). With 0 bases removed from V and 6 bases from J, the gap between germline ends came to 13 bases. CDR3 size: 14 residues. Germline CDR1 SGHRS, CDR2 YFSETQ. The CDR3 coding sequence is TGCGCCAGCAGCTTGGTTACCGGGGGGCGCGAGCAGTACTTC. Protein: CASSLVTGGREQYF.

This clonotype was picked up many times. This chain links TRBV2 with TRBJ1-1; TRBD1 aligns across 11 bases. The CDR3 sequence is 14 residues long. Germline V gene lookup returns CDR1 SNHLY and CDR2 FYNNEI. V trimming: 8 bases; J trimming: 6 bases; junction bases outside the gene matches: 8. This chain's CDR3 is CASDGLGQGAEAFF. The CDR3 DNA is TGTGCCAGCGATGGCCTGGGACAGGGGGCTGAAGCTTTCTTT. The variable domain in full, with the rest retrieved from reference TRBV2 and TRBJ1-1, is EPEVTQTPSHQVTQMGQEVILRCVPISNHLYFYWYRQILGQKVEFLVSFYNNEISEKSEIFDDQFSVERPDGSNFTLKIRSTKLEDSAMYFCASDGLGQGAEAFFGQGTRLTVV.

This clonotype was seen at least ten times. The chain links TRBV12-3 or TRBV12-4 to TRBJ1-1, with TRBD1 matching 7 bases. The CDR3 loop spans 18 amino acids. Trimming removed 1 base from V and 4 bases from J; junction bases left unmatched: 15. The CDR3 region has the DNA TGTGCCAGCAGTTTAGGGGGCCGGGACCCCAGGGGGGGCACTGAAGCTTTCTTT. It encodes CASSLGGRDPRGGTEAFF.

This clonotype was seen many times. The chain carries TRBV5-1 and TRBJ2-1; 9 nucleotides align to TRBD2. The V gene end was trimmed by 0 bases and the J gene end by 7 bases; junction bases not matched to a gene: 5. CDR1 is SGHRS, CDR2 YFSETQ, per germline. CDR3 length: 15 amino acids. The CDR3 spells CASSLVVAGDNEQFF. DNA of the CDR3: TGCGCCAGCAGCTTGGTAGTAGCGGGAGATAATGAGCAGTTCTTC.

The chain couples TRBV2 to TRBJ1-2; D gene uncertain. V shed 2 bases and J shed 2 bases, with 12 bases lying between them. The germline V gene has CDR1 SNHLY and CDR2 FYNNEI. CDR3 size: 15 residues. The CDR3 reads CASSEYGRPNYGYTF. The CDR3 DNA reads as TGTGCCAGCAGTGAATATGGCAGGCCGAACTATGGCTACACCTTC.

This clonotype was counted ten times or more. The chain recombines TRBV12-3 or TRBV12-4 with TRBJ1-5; 8 positions match TRBD1. CDR3 size: 14 residues. Germline trimming cut 6 bases from V and 7 bases from J; bases unmatched to any gene: 8. In nucleotides, the CDR3 is TGTGCCAGCAGCTACGGACAGGGAGGCCAGCCCCAGCATTTT. It yields the protein CASSYGQGGQPQHF.

This clonotype appeared many times. V and J are TRBV29-1 and TRBJ2-7; D is perhaps TRBD2 (6 bases). The germline V gene has CDR1 SQVTM and CDR2 ANQGSEA. V lost 5 bases and J 1 base, leaving 9 bases between the germline ends. The CDR3 runs to 12 residues. The CDR3 is CSVRGASYEQYF. For the CDR3, the DNA is TGCAGCGTTCGCGGGGCATCCTACGAGCAGTACTTC.

A remark on this clonotype: With a much larger clone just one base away, this may be a read error. The chain couples TRBV29-1 to TRBJ2-7; TRBD1 matches at 8 bases. The CDR3 totals 11 residues. CDR1 is SQVTM and CDR2 is ANQGSEA in the germline V gene. V was clipped by 5 bases and J by 7 bases; unmatched bases: 4. The CDR3 loop reads CSVMTGEEQYF. The DNA for the CDR3 is TGCAGCGTTATGACAGGGGAAGAGCAGTACTTC.

This clonotype has at least ten counts. V gene TRBV4-2 combines with J gene TRBJ1-2; 7 nucleotides match TRBD1. The V segment lost 0 bases and the J segment 7 bases; nucleotides outside the gene matches: 23. Germline V gene sequence: CDR1 LGHNA, CDR2 YNFKEQ. The CDR3 covers 20 residues. Written as DNA, the CDR3 is TGTGCCAGCAGCCAAGAACCCCCCCGAACGACAGGGCTTGTCATGGGTGGCTACACCTTC. This sequence encodes CASSQEPPRTTGLVMGGYTF.